These T cell receptor beta chains were read from a single sample in a study of cytomegalovirus exposure and HLA in healthy donors. Assay: immunoSEQ multiplex PCR; the TCRdb copy retains only in-frame clones and omits some. This table holds 95,000 to 150,000 clones, over 50% found once. The sample consisted of PBMCs. These TCRs come from a woman in her 40s in good health and CMV-seropositive. Both conserved end residues are part of each CDR3. A D gene is named only where the DNA matches it firmly. Some rows have no size entry. The others give once, few or many, or a class for an expanded clone.

V	size	D	J	DNA	CDR3
TRBV19	-	-	TRBJ1-5	TGTGCCAGTAGCCCTACGGGGGGCGGGGATCAGCCCCAGCATTTT	CASSPTGGGDQPQHF
TRBV6-1	-	-	TRBJ1-4	TGTGCCAGCATTCGGGAGCCCGCAACTAATGAAAAACTGTTTTTT	CASIREPATNEKLFF
TRBV7-7	-	-	TRBJ2-5	TGTGCTAGCAGCTTAGGGTATAGCGTCGAGACCCAGTACTTC	CASSLGYSVETQYF
TRBV6-5	once	-	TRBJ2-7	TGTGCCAGCAGATCCAATCAGGATTCCTACGAGCAGTACTTC	CASRSNQDSYEQYF
TRBV7-9	-	TRBD1	TRBJ2-2	TGTTCCAGCAGCTTGGGGACAGGGGCAGGCACCGGGGAGCTGTTTTTT	CSSSLGTGAGTGELFF
TRBV19	-	-	TRBJ2-6	TGTGCCAGTAGTGTTGCAGGGACTGGGGCCAACGTCCTGACTTTC	CASSVAGTGANVLTF
TRBV5-1	-	TRBD1	TRBJ2-7	TGCGCCAGCAACCCGGGACAGGGGTACGAGCAGTACTTC	CASNPGQGYEQYF
TRBV29-1	-	-	TRBJ2-5	TGCAGCGTTGAACCCGCGGGTTTAGGGACCCAGTACTTC	CSVEPAGLGTQYF
TRBV28	-	-	TRBJ2-1	TGTGCCAGCACCACCGCCCACCAGGGAACTGAGCAGTTCTTC	CASTTAHQGTEQFF
TRBV25-1	once	-	TRBJ1-1	TGTGCCAGCAGTCAAGGAGGGCCCACTGAAGCTTTCTTT	CASSQGGPTEAFF
TRBV7-9	-	TRBD1	TRBJ1-2	TGTGCCAGCAACCCGAGGGGACAGGGGATCTATGGCTACACCTTC	CASNPRGQGIYGYTF
TRBV28	-	TRBD1	TRBJ1-1	TGTGCCAGCAGTTCGACAGGGCAGGGGACTGAAGCTTTCTTT	CASSSTGQGTEAFF
TRBV7-8	-	-	TRBJ2-7	TGTGCCAGCAGCTTAGCAAGGGACACAACCTACGAGCAGTACTTC	CASSLARDTTYEQYF
TRBV9	-	-	TRBJ2-3	TGTGCCAGCAGCGTAGTAGCAGCTAGCACAGATACGCAGTATTTT	CASSVVAASTDTQYF
TRBV29-1	-	TRBD1	TRBJ2-2	TGCAGCGCTAGGACAGGGGGCAGCGGCGGGGAGCTGTTTTTT	CSARTGGSGGELFF
TRBV5-6	-	-	TRBJ2-7	TGTGCCAGCAGCCCCGGGACTCAATACGAGCAGTACTTC	CASSPGTQYEQYF
TRBV15	-	TRBD1	TRBJ1-1	TGTGCCACCAGCGCCCCCCGGGACAGGAACACTGAAGCTTTCTTT	CATSAPRDRNTEAFF
TRBV6-5	-	TRBD1	TRBJ2-7	TGTGCCAGCCAAACAGACAGGGCCAGCTCCTACGAGCAGTACTTC	CASQTDRASSYEQYF
TRBV23-1	-	TRBD1	TRBJ2-1	TGCGCCAGCAGTCAATCGGGACAGGTCCTACTTTCCTACACCTACAATGAGCAGTTCTTC	CASSQSGQVLLSYTYNEQFF
TRBV4-2	few	-	TRBJ2-3	TGTGCCAGCAGCCCCTCCCGGGCGGGAAGCACAGATACGCAGTATTTT	CASSPSRAGSTDTQYF
TRBV10-2	few	-	TRBJ1-1	TGCGCCAGCAGTGTATCAGGGATGGTTCATGAAGCTTTCTTT	CASSVSGMVHEAFF
TRBV5-5	-	TRBD1	TRBJ2-7	TGTGCCAGCAGCCCAGACGGACAGGGCCCCTACGAGCAGTACTTC	CASSPDGQGPYEQYF
TRBV6-5	once	-	TRBJ1-2	TGTGCCAGCAGTTACTCGGGAGGGGTTAACTATGGCTACACCTTC	CASSYSGGVNYGYTF